Listed below are T cell receptor beta chains from one sample, sequenced in a study of intratumoral heterogeneity in liver cancer. Using immunoSEQ multiplex PCR, the repertoire was profiled, and TCRdb retains in-frame clones only, with some absent. The sample holds 20,000 or so clones, approximately 73% seen once. Sequenced here: tumor-adjacent normal tissue, sampled before any cancer treatment. The receptors stem from a woman aged 65 to 85 with hepatocellular carcinoma. Each CDR3 is given with its conserved first and last residue. The D gene is left open where the match is weak. For some rows the clone size is stated as once, few or many, or as a class when expanded; others skip it.

V gene: TRBV6-4
clone size: -
D gene: -
J gene: TRBJ2-2
CDR3 protein: CASSDGGDTGELFF
CDR3 DNA: TGTGCCAGCAGTGACGGGGGTGACACCGGGGAGCTGTTTTTT

V gene: TRBV5-1
clone size: -
D gene: TRBD1
J gene: TRBJ1-6
CDR3 protein: CASSLPGQNSPLHF
CDR3 DNA: TGCGCCAGCAGCTTACCGGGACAGAATTCACCCCTCCACTTT

V gene: TRBV28
clone size: few
D gene: -
J gene: TRBJ2-1
CDR3 protein: CASSFLGRSNEQFF
CDR3 DNA: TGTGCCAGCAGTTTTCTAGGGAGAAGCAATGAGCAGTTCTTC

V gene: TRBV2
clone size: -
D gene: -
J gene: TRBJ2-2
CDR3 protein: CARSRENTGELFF
CDR3 DNA: TGTGCCAGGTCAAGGGAGAACACCGGGGAGCTGTTTTTT

V gene: TRBV9
clone size: -
D gene: TRBD2
J gene: TRBJ2-7
CDR3 protein: CASSVDLAGAEQYF
CDR3 DNA: TGTGCCAGCAGCGTAGATCTAGCGGGAGCCGAGCAGTACTTC

V gene: TRBV28
clone size: -
D gene: -
J gene: TRBJ1-5
CDR3 protein: CASRRTASNQPQHF
CDR3 DNA: TGTGCCTCCCGACGCACGGCTAGCAATCAGCCCCAGCATTTT

V gene: TRBV6-5
clone size: -
D gene: TRBD2
J gene: TRBJ2-5
CDR3 protein: CASSFSGSRETQYF
CDR3 DNA: TGTGCCAGCAGCTTTAGCGGGAGCAGGGAGACCCAGTACTTC

V gene: TRBV2
clone size: -
D gene: -
J gene: TRBJ2-1
CDR3 protein: CASSDIGPEQFF
CDR3 DNA: TGTGCCAGCAGTGATATCGGCCCTGAGCAGTTCTTC

V gene: TRBV7-8
clone size: -
D gene: -
J gene: TRBJ2-1
CDR3 protein: CASSRNPGTTLPDEQFF
CDR3 DNA: TGTGCCAGCAGTCGGAACCCCGGGACCACCCTCCCAGATGAGCAGTTCTTC

V gene: TRBV10-3
clone size: -
D gene: TRBD2
J gene: TRBJ2-1
CDR3 protein: CAISAYGTGTSTEQKQFF
CDR3 DNA: TGTGCCATCAGTGCGTACGGGACCGGGACTAGCACCGAGCAGAAGCAGTTCTTC

V gene: TRBV15
clone size: few
D gene: TRBD2
J gene: TRBJ2-3
CDR3 protein: CATKITGLASDTQYF
CDR3 DNA: TGTGCCACCAAAATTACGGGACTAGCATCCGATACGCAGTATTTT

V gene: TRBV30
clone size: -
D gene: -
J gene: TRBJ1-3
CDR3 protein: CAWSSWGTVGNTIYF
CDR3 DNA: TGTGCCTGGAGTTCTTGGGGGACCGTTGGAAACACCATATATTTT

V gene: TRBV28
clone size: medium-sized
D gene: TRBD1
J gene: TRBJ1-3
CDR3 protein: CASSGRGPGNTIYF
CDR3 DNA: TGTGCCAGCAGTGGAAGGGGGCCTGGAAACACCATATATTTT

V gene: TRBV10-3
clone size: -
D gene: TRBD1
J gene: TRBJ2-1
CDR3 protein: CAISESRQGDNEQFF
CDR3 DNA: TGTGCCATCAGTGAGTCGAGACAGGGGGACAATGAGCAGTTCTTC

V gene: TRBV18
clone size: -
D gene: -
J gene: TRBJ1-1
CDR3 protein: CASSPARSGKAFF
CDR3 DNA: TGTGCCAGCTCACCCGCCCGGTCAGGGAAAGCTTTCTTT

V gene: TRBV4-1
clone size: -
D gene: TRBD1
J gene: TRBJ1-1
CDR3 protein: CASSQLGQGNTEAFF
CDR3 DNA: TGCGCCAGCAGCCAATTGGGACAGGGGAACACTGAAGCTTTCTTT

V gene: TRBV27
clone size: few
D gene: -
J gene: TRBJ1-5
CDR3 protein: CASSLGQYSNQPQHF
CDR3 DNA: TGTGCCAGCAGTTTAGGGCAGTATAGCAATCAGCCCCAGCATTTT

V gene: TRBV9
clone size: -
D gene: -
J gene: TRBJ2-1
CDR3 protein: CASSVREGTSYNEQFF
CDR3 DNA: TGTGCCAGCAGCGTTAGAGAGGGGACCTCCTACAATGAGCAGTTCTTC

V gene: TRBV30
clone size: -
D gene: -
J gene: TRBJ2-7
CDR3 protein: CAWSVSRVYEQYF
CDR3 DNA: TGTGCCTGGAGTGTTAGTAGAGTCTACGAGCAGTACTTC

V gene: TRBV21-1
clone size: -
D gene: -
J gene: TRBJ1-5
CDR3 protein: CASSKQGRYSNQPQHF
CDR3 DNA: TGTGCCAGCAGCAAACAGGGCAGATATAGCAATCAGCCCCAGCATTTT

V gene: TRBV29-1
clone size: -
D gene: -
J gene: TRBJ1-2
CDR3 protein: CSALGPAGYTF
CDR3 DNA: TGCAGCGCCCTGGGCCCCGCGGGCTACACCTTC

V gene: TRBV10-1
clone size: -
D gene: -
J gene: TRBJ2-2
CDR3 protein: CASSGLGRGELFF
CDR3 DNA: TGCGCCAGCAGTGGTCTGGGACGCGGGGAGCTGTTTTTT

V gene: TRBV5-6
clone size: medium-sized
D gene: TRBD2
J gene: TRBJ2-7
CDR3 protein: CASSLGTSGVSSYEQYF
CDR3 DNA: TGTGCCAGCAGCTTGGGGACTAGCGGGGTGAGCTCCTACGAGCAGTACTTC

V gene: TRBV7-2
clone size: -
D gene: -
J gene: TRBJ2-1
CDR3 protein: CASSHDSGGGNEQFF
CDR3 DNA: TGTGCCAGCAGCCACGATAGCGGAGGGGGCAATGAGCAGTTCTTC

V gene: TRBV28
clone size: -
D gene: -
J gene: TRBJ2-7
CDR3 protein: CASRIDSSYEQYF
CDR3 DNA: TGTGCCAGCAGGATTGACAGCTCCTACGAGCAGTACTTC

V gene: TRBV5-1
clone size: -
D gene: -
J gene: TRBJ2-7
CDR3 protein: CASSQRQNYEQYF
CDR3 DNA: TGCGCCAGCAGCCAAAGACAGAACTACGAGCAGTACTTC

V gene: TRBV29-1
clone size: few
D gene: TRBD1
J gene: TRBJ2-7
CDR3 protein: CSAQGASEQYF
CDR3 DNA: TGCAGCGCACAGGGGGCATCCGAGCAGTACTTC

V gene: TRBV24-1
clone size: -
D gene: -
J gene: TRBJ1-4
CDR3 protein: CATSDGPNEKLFF
CDR3 DNA: TGTGCCACCAGTGACGGACCTAATGAAAAACTGTTTTTT

V gene: TRBV5-1
clone size: -
D gene: -
J gene: TRBJ2-5
CDR3 protein: CASSLQSAQETQYF
CDR3 DNA: TGCGCCAGCAGCTTGCAAAGTGCCCAAGAGACCCAGTACTTC

V gene: TRBV10-3
clone size: -
D gene: TRBD1
J gene: TRBJ2-2
CDR3 protein: CATGQGAGTGELFF
CDR3 DNA: TGTGCCACCGGACAGGGGGCAGGCACCGGGGAGCTGTTTTTT

V gene: TRBV9
clone size: -
D gene: -
J gene: TRBJ2-5
CDR3 protein: CASSVGPRGSGETQYF
CDR3 DNA: TGTGCCAGCAGCGTAGGTCCCCGGGGTAGTGGAGAGACCCAGTACTTC

V gene: TRBV6-5
clone size: -
D gene: TRBD1
J gene: TRBJ1-2
CDR3 protein: CASRLGQGNGYTF
CDR3 DNA: TGTGCCAGCAGGTTGGGACAGGGAAATGGCTACACCTTC

V gene: TRBV6-5
clone size: -
D gene: TRBD1
J gene: TRBJ1-4
CDR3 protein: CASSSQGAEEKLFF
CDR3 DNA: TGTGCCAGCAGTTCACAGGGGGCGGAGGAAAAACTGTTTTTT

V gene: TRBV5-1
clone size: -
D gene: TRBD1
J gene: TRBJ2-1
CDR3 protein: CASSPGTGSYNEQFF
CDR3 DNA: TGCGCCAGCAGCCCCGGGACAGGGTCCTACAATGAGCAGTTCTTC

V gene: TRBV3-1/TRBV3-2
clone size: -
D gene: -
J gene: TRBJ1-5
CDR3 protein: CASSQWGPGQPQHF
CDR3 DNA: TGTGCCAGCAGCCAGTGGGGGCCCGGTCAGCCCCAGCATTTT

V gene: TRBV7-9
clone size: once
D gene: -
J gene: TRBJ2-2
CDR3 protein: CASSLLHRAGELFF
CDR3 DNA: TGTGCCAGCAGCTTATTGCATCGGGCCGGGGAGCTGTTTTTT

V gene: TRBV5-6
clone size: -
D gene: TRBD1
J gene: TRBJ2-7
CDR3 protein: CASSSQGALANEQYF
CDR3 DNA: TGTGCCAGCAGCTCACAGGGGGCTCTGGCTAACGAGCAGTACTTC

V gene: TRBV3-1/TRBV3-2
clone size: -
D gene: -
J gene: TRBJ2-3
CDR3 protein: CASSQDLRSNTQYF
CDR3 DNA: TGTGCCAGCAGCCAAGATCTCAGAAGTAATACGCAGTATTTT

V gene: TRBV25-1
clone size: -
D gene: TRBD2
J gene: TRBJ2-3
CDR3 protein: CASSVSGLAGGSDTQYF
CDR3 DNA: TGTGCCAGCAGTGTCTCCGGACTAGCGGGAGGATCAGATACGCAGTATTTT

V gene: TRBV6-5
clone size: -
D gene: TRBD2
J gene: TRBJ2-5
CDR3 protein: CASSYSLGTTQETQYF
CDR3 DNA: TGTGCCAGCAGTTACTCCCTTGGGACTACCCAAGAGACCCAGTACTTC

V gene: TRBV2
clone size: -
D gene: TRBD1
J gene: TRBJ1-6
CDR3 protein: CASSERGQGSPLHF
CDR3 DNA: TGTGCCAGCAGTGAAAGGGGGCAGGGTTCACCCCTCCACTTT

V gene: TRBV12-3/TRBV12-4
clone size: -
D gene: -
J gene: TRBJ1-2
CDR3 protein: CASSLGGTGYTF
CDR3 DNA: TGTGCCAGCAGTCTTGGGGGGACAGGCTACACCTTC

V gene: TRBV10-1
clone size: -
D gene: -
J gene: TRBJ2-2
CDR3 protein: CASSESIGGPPGELFF
CDR3 DNA: TGCGCCAGCAGTGAGTCGATCGGGGGCCCCCCCGGGGAGCTGTTTTTT

V gene: TRBV28
clone size: -
D gene: -
J gene: TRBJ1-2
CDR3 protein: CASSLGSPYGYTF
CDR3 DNA: TGTGCCAGCAGTTTGGGCAGTCCCTATGGCTACACCTTC

V gene: TRBV19
clone size: -
D gene: TRBD1
J gene: TRBJ1-2
CDR3 protein: CASRDGTGAIYGYTF
CDR3 DNA: TGTGCCAGTAGAGATGGGACAGGGGCTATTTATGGCTACACCTTC

V gene: TRBV15
clone size: -
D gene: TRBD2
J gene: TRBJ2-3
CDR3 protein: CATSREGLGKRTDTQYF
CDR3 DNA: TGTGCCACCAGCAGAGAAGGACTAGGCAAGCGCACAGATACGCAGTATTTT

V gene: TRBV15
clone size: -
D gene: -
J gene: TRBJ2-2
CDR3 protein: CATSSEPGTRNTGELFF
CDR3 DNA: TGTGCCACCAGCAGTGAACCCGGGACTCGTAACACCGGGGAGCTGTTTTTT

V gene: TRBV29-1
clone size: few
D gene: -
J gene: TRBJ2-2
CDR3 protein: CSVIRANTGELFF
CDR3 DNA: TGCAGCGTTATTAGGGCGAACACCGGGGAGCTGTTTTTT

V gene: TRBV6-1
clone size: few
D gene: -
J gene: TRBJ1-5
CDR3 protein: CASSERSGSGPQHF
CDR3 DNA: TGTGCCAGCAGTGAACGGTCAGGGTCGGGGCCCCAGCATTTT

V gene: TRBV3-1/TRBV3-2
clone size: -
D gene: TRBD2
J gene: TRBJ2-1
CDR3 protein: CASSSPLGLGDNEQFF
CDR3 DNA: TGTGCCAGCAGCTCACCTCTGGGACTAGGAGACAATGAGCAGTTCTTC

V gene: TRBV5-1
clone size: -
D gene: TRBD1
J gene: TRBJ1-1
CDR3 protein: CASSLRPGGGTEAFF
CDR3 DNA: TGCGCCAGCAGCTTGAGGCCAGGGGGAGGCACTGAAGCTTTCTTT

V gene: TRBV10-3
clone size: few
D gene: -
J gene: TRBJ2-1
CDR3 protein: CAISEGINEQFF
CDR3 DNA: TGTGCCATCAGTGAGGGGATCAATGAGCAGTTCTTC

V gene: TRBV27
clone size: few
D gene: -
J gene: TRBJ2-2
CDR3 protein: CASSLSRAPSGELFF
CDR3 DNA: TGTGCCAGCAGTCTATCCCGGGCTCCGAGTGGGGAGCTGTTTTTT